These 14 T cell receptor beta chains were all obtained from the same sample, sequenced in a study of blood T cells in healthy people across ages. Through a sample-barcoded 5' primer and a J-beta primer mix, a second PCR was run for roughly 6 to 12 cycles. TCRdb processed the 5' RACE reads anew with MiXCR; each CDR3 protein has one entry. The profile shows 700,000 to 850,000 distinct CDR3 sequences, roughly 34% of them singletons. Sequenced sample: blood. These receptors originate from a man aged 18 to 29 in good health.

The chain couples TRBV4-1 to TRBJ1-5, with D maybe TRBD1 (6 bases). Trimming left V 2 bases short and J 4 bases short, with 9 bases between. The germline V gene encodes CDR1 MGHRA and CDR2 YSYEKL. The CDR3 has 14 residues. The CDR3 nucleotides are TGCGCCAGCAGCCAAACCGACAGGAATCAGCCCCAGCATTTT. This translates into CASSQTDRNQPQHF.

The chain employs TRBV20-1 and TRBJ2-5; unclear D gene. The CDR3 consists of 12 residues. V shed 3 bases and J shed 11 bases, with 16 bases lying between them. Germline V lookup: CDR1 DFQATT, CDR2 SNEGSKA (reference sequence). The CDR3 bases are TGCAGTGCTAGCTCGTTCACCCATGAGCAGTACTTC. Its translation is CSASSFTHEQYF.

This clonotype was picked up many times. V is TRBV7-2 and J is TRBJ2-3; D may be TRBD1 (6 bases). The CDR3 is made up of 15 amino acids. Germline CDR1 is SGHTA and CDR2 is FQGNSA. Between the trimmed V and J ends, which lost 2 bases and 4 bases, there was a span of 13 bases. The CDR3 DNA reads TGTGCCAGCAGCTTATTCCAGGGGTTATCAGATACGCAGTATTTT. This encodes CASSLFQGLSDTQYF.

Points on this clonotype: This may be a read error: a much more frequent sequence differs by one nucleotide. The genes are TRBV5-1 and TRBJ2-3; perhaps TRBD1 as D (6 bases). This CDR3 is built from 14 residues. Trimming took 0 bases from V and 10 from J, leaving 15 bases between them. CDR1 and CDR2 (germline): SGHRS, YFSETQ. CDR3 in DNA: TGCGCCAGCAGCTTGGCGTCAGCAGGGGATGCGCAGTATTTT. It is translated as CASSLASAGDAQYF.

A note on this clonotype: A much larger clone lies one base from this, so it may be a read error. The rearrangement links TRBV20-1 to TRBJ2-1, with D perhaps being TRBD1 or TRBD2 (5 bases each). The last part of the DNA fits TRBJ2-7 better; the J call may be wrong. Germline V CDR1 and CDR2: DFQATT, SNEGSKA (reference sequence). This CDR3 has 17 amino acids. For the CDR3, the DNA is TGCAGTGCTAGAGATCCCGGACGACAAGGGACCTACAATGAGCAGTACTTC. Translated: CSARDPGRQGTYNEQYF.

This chain's CDR3 is CASSVGGLGGEQFF. The DNA of the CDR3 is TGTGCCAGCAGCGTAGGGGGCTTGGGGGGTGAGCAGTTCTTC. The rearrangement joins TRBV9 to TRBJ2-1; the D gene is possibly TRBD2 (6 bases). Trimming removed 0 bases at V and 9 bases at J, with 13 bases between. Germline CDR1 SGDLS, CDR2 YYNGEE. This CDR3 spans 14 amino acids.

The gene calls are TRBV6-5 and TRBJ2-7; D is undetermined. This CDR3 is 13 amino acids long. Trimming removed 7 bases from V and 3 bases from J, with 13 bases in between. CDR1 MNHEY and CDR2 SVGAGI come from the germline V gene. CDR3 sequence: CASMGTPSYEQYF. Written as DNA, the CDR3 is TGTGCCAGCATGGGTACACCGAGCTACGAGCAGTACTTC.

This clonotype was counted only a few times. CDR3 bases: TGTGCCAGCAGCTTAGCAGGTTCAGATAGCGAGCAGTACTTC. This codes for CASSLAGSDSEQYF. The rearrangement joins TRBV13 to TRBJ2-7, with D unclear. Looked up from germline, CDR1 is PRHDT and CDR2 is FYEKMQ (reference sequence). V lost 1 base to trimming and J lost 6 bases, with 13 bases between them. CDR3 size: 14 residues.

This rearrangement joins TRBV30 to TRBJ2-7; 8 bases are a match to TRBD1. CDR1 GTSNPN and CDR2 SVGIG come from the germline V gene (reference sequence). V dropped 0 bases and J dropped 3; count of bases not matched to a gene: 1. The CDR3 totals 13 residues. CDR3 bases: TGTGCCTGGAGTGTGGACAGGGTCTACGAGCAGTACTTC. Its translation: CAWSVDRVYEQYF.

A remark on this clonotype: Just one base apart from a much larger clone, this may be a read error. The chain carries TRBV7-6 and TRBJ2-1; TRBD2 might be the D (5 bases). In germline, CDR1 is SGHVS, CDR2 FNYEAQ. The CDR3 totals 16 residues. V shed 5 bases and J shed 8 bases, with 22 bases lying between them. CDR3 bases: TGTGCCAGCAGCCCCACCGGCGACGGGAAGTACGATGAGCAGTTCTTC. Amino acid sequence: CASSPTGDGKYDEQFF.

Worth noting for this clonotype: A single base separates this from a much larger clone, so it may be a read error. This chain joins TRBV20-1 and TRBJ2-7; perhaps TRBD1 as D (6 bases). Germline V lookup: CDR1 DFQATT, CDR2 SNEGSKA (reference sequence). V was trimmed by 6 bases and J by 2 bases, leaving 20 bases between them. This CDR3 is 15 amino acids long. The CDR3 protein is CSATLVGQSPYEQYF. CDR3 nucleotides: TGCAGTGCCACACTCGTAGGACAGAGCCCCTACGAGCAGTACTTC.

The CDR3 DNA reads TGTGCCACCAGAACTGGCTACGAGCAGTACTTC. This gives the protein CATRTGYEQYF. J is TRBJ2-7 and V is TRBV28; no clear D. CDR1 is MDHEN and CDR2 is SYDVKM in the germline V gene. The CDR3 totals 11 residues. V shed 10 bases and J shed 3 bases, with 10 bases lying between them.

To note about this clonotype: A read error may be the cause here, since a much bigger clone is one base away. This sequence joins TRBV5-1 and TRBJ2-3; D is undetermined. This CDR3 contains 15 residues. V was clipped by 3 bases and J by 0 bases, with 11 bases between them. Germline CDR1 is SGHRS and CDR2 is YFSETQ. The DNA for the CDR3 is TGCGCCAGCAGCTGGTCGGGCACTAGCACAGATACGCAGTATTTT. As protein: CASSWSGTSTDTQYF. Drawing the rest from reference TRBV5-1 and TRBJ2-3, the complete variable domain is KAGVTQTPRYLIKTRGQQVTLSCSPISGHRSVSWYQQTPGQGLQFLFEYFSETQRNKGNFPGRFSGRQFSNSRSEMNVSTLELGDSALYLCASSWSGTSTDTQYFGPGTRLTVL.

This sequence joins TRBV12-3 or TRBV12-4 and TRBJ2-5; TRBD2 matches 8 bases. This CDR3 spans 16 amino acids. V lost 8 bases and J lost 1; bases outside the gene matches: 12. The CDR3 loop is CASAHPAGGIQETQYF. In DNA form, the CDR3 reads TGTGCCAGCGCCCACCCGGCGGGGGGTATCCAAGAGACCCAGTACTTC.